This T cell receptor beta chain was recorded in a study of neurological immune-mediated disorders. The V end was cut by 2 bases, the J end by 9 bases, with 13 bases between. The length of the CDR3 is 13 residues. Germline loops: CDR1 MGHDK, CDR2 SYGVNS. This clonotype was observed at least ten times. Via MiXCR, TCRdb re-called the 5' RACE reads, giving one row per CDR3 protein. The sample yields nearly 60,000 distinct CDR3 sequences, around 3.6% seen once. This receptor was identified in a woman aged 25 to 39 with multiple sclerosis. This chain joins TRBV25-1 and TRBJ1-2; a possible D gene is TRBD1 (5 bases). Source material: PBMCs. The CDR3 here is CASSEKGVLRYTF. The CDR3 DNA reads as TGTGCCAGCAGTGAAAAAGGGGTATTACGCTACACCTTC.